This record concerns one T cell receptor (beta chain) sequence. The antigen remains unidentified. The data derive from a study of response to subunit inactivated influenza vaccine. Broader study findings: Each seasonal influenza vaccination, the authors suggested, recruits few new T cells.

A single record per CDR3 protein comes from TCRdb applying MiXCR to the RT-PCR reads. The data hold around 790,000 distinct CDR3 sequences, with around 21% observed a single time. The CDR3 loop spans 15 amino acids. Germline V gives CDR1 SEHNR, CDR2 FQNEAQ (reference sequence). V dropped 4 bases and J dropped 4 bases, with 16 bases sitting between them. The chain couples TRBV7-9 to TRBJ1-2, with unresolved D. The source was PBMCs from blood, collected 4 to 6 days after vaccination. This clonotype originated in a man aged 50 to 59 who received an inactivated influenza vaccine. Here the CDR3 reads CASSSNQKAGYGYTF. The CDR3 DNA reads as TGTGCCAGCAGCTCCAACCAAAAAGCGGGCTATGGCTACACCTTC. Looking up the rest from reference TRBV7-9 and TRBJ1-2 gives the full variable domain: DTGVSQNPRHKITKRGQNVTFRCDPISEHNRLYWYRQTLGQGPEFLTYFQNEAQLEKSRLLSDRFSAERPKGSFSTLEIQRTEQGDSAMYLCASSSNQKAGYGYTFGSGTRLTVV.